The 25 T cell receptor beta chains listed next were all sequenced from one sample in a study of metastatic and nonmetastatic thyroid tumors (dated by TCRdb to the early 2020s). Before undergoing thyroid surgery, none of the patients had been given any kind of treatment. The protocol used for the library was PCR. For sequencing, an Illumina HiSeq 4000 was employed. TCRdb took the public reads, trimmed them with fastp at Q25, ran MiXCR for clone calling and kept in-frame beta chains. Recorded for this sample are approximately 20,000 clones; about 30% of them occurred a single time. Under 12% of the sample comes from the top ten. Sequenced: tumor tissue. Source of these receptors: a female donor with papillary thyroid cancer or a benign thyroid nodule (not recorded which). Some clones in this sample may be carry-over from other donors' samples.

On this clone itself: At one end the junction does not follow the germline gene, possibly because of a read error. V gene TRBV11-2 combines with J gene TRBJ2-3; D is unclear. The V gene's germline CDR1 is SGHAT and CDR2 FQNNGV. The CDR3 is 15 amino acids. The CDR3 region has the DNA TGTGCCAGCATCTTAGAATACTTGCGCACATATACGCAGTATTTT. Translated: CASILEYLRTYTQYF.

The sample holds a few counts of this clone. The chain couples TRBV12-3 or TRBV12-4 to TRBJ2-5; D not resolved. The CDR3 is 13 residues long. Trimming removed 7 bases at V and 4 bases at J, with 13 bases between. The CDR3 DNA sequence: TGTGCCAGCACGTCCAGGAGTTCAGAGACCCAGTACTTC. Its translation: CASTSRSSETQYF.

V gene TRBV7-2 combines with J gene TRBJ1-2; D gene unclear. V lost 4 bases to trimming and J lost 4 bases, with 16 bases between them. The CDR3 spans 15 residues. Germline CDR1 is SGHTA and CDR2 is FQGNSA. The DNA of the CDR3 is TGTGCCAGCAGCTCGACGTTGGTTGGGTCCTATGGCTACACCTTC. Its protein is CASSSTLVGSYGYTF.

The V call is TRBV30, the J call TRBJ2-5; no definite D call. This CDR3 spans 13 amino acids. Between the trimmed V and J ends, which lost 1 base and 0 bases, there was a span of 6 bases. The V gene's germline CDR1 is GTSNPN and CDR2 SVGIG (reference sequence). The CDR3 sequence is CAWSGDYQETQYF. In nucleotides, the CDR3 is TGTGCCTGGAGTGGGGATTACCAAGAGACCCAGTACTTC.

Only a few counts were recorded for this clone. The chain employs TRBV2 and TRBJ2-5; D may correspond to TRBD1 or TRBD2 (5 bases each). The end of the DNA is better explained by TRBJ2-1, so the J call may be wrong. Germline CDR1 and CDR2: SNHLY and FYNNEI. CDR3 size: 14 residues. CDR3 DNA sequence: TGTGCCAGCACCGCTCCGGGACCATGGGGTGAGCAGTTCTTC. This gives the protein CASTAPGPWGEQFF.

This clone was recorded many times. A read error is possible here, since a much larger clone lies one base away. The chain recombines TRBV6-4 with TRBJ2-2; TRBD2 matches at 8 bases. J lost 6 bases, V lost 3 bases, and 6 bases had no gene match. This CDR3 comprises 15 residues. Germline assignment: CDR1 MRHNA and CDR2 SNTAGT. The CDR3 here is CASSETAGGPGELFF. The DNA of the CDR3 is TGTGCCAGCAGTGAGACGGCGGGAGGACCCGGGGAGCTGTTTTTT.

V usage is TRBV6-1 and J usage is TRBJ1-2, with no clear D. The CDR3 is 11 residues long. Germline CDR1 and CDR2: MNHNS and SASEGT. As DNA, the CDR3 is TGTGTCGCCGGACGGCACTATGGCTACACCTTC. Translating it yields CVAGRHYGYTF.

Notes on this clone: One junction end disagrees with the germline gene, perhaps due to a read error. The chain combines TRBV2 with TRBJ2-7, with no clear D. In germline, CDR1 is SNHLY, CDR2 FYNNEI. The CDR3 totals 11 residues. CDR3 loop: CVSSGHYEQYF. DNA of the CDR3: TGTGTCAGCAGTGGGCACTACGAGCAGTACTTC.

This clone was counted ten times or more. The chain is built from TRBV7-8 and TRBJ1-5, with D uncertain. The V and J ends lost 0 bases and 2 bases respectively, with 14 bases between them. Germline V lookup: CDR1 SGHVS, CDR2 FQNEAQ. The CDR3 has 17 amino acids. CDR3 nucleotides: TGTGCCAGCAGCTTAGCGGTAAGCCCGGAGGGCAATCAGCCCCAGCATTTT. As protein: CASSLAVSPEGNQPQHF.

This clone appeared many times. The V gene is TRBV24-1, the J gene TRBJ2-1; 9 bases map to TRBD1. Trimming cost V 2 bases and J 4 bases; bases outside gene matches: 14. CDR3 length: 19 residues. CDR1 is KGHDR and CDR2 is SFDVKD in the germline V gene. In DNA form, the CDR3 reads TGTGCCACCAGTGATTCACAGGGGGCTCTAAGCCGCGCATACAATGAGCAGTTCTTC. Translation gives CATSDSQGALSRAYNEQFF.

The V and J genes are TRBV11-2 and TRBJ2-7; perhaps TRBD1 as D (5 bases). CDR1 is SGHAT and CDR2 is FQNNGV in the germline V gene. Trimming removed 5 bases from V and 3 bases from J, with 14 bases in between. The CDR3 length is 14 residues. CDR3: CASSKSDSYYEQYF. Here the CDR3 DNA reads TGTGCCAGCAGCAAAAGTGACAGCTACTACGAGCAGTACTTC.

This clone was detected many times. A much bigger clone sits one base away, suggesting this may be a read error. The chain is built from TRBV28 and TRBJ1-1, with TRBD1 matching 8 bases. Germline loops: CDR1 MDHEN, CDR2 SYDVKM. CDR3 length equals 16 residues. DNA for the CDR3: TGTGCCAGCAGTCGCGGACAGGGCTCGCAGAACACTGAAGCTTCCTTT. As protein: CASSRGQGSQNTEASF. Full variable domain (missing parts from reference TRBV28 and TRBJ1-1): DVKVTQSSRYLVKRTGEKVFLECVQDMDHENMFWYRQDPGLGLRLIYFSYDVKMKEKGDIPEGYSVSREKKERFSLILESASTNQTSMYLCASSRGQGSQNTEASFGQGTRLTVV.

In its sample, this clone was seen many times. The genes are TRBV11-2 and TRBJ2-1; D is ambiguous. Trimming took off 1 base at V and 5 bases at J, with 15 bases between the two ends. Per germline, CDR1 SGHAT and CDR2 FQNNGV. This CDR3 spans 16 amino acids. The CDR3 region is CASSLGSSEPHNEQFF. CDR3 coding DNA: TGTGCCAGCAGCTTAGGTTCTAGTGAGCCTCACAATGAGCAGTTCTTC.

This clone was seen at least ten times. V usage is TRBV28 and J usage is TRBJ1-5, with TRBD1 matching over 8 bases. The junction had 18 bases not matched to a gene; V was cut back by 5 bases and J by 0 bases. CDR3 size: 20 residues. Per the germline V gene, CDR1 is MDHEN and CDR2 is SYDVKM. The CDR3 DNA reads TGTGCCAGCAGTCGCTCTGTCCGGACAGGGAAGGGAAGTAGCAATCAGCCCCAGCATTTT. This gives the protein CASSRSVRTGKGSSNQPQHF. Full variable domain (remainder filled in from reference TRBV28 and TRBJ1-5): DVKVTQSSRYLVKRTGEKVFLECVQDMDHENMFWYRQDPGLGLRLIYFSYDVKMKEKGDIPEGYSVSREKKERFSLILESASTNQTSMYLCASSRSVRTGKGSSNQPQHFGDGTRLSIL.

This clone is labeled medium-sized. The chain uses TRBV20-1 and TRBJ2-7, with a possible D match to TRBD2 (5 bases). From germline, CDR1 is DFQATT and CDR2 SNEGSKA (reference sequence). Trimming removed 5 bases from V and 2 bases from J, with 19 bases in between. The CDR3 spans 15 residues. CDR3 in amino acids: CSAPYPGKSTYEQYF. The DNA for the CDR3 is TGCAGTGCTCCCTACCCGGGGAAAAGCACCTACGAGCAGTACTTC.

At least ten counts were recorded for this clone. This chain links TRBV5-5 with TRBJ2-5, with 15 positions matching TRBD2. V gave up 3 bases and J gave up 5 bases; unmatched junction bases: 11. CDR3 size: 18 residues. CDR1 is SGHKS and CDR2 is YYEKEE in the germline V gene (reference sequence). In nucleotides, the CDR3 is TGTGCCAGCAGCTATTTTGGGACTAGCGGGAGGACCGGGGAGACCCAGTACTTC. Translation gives CASSYFGTSGRTGETQYF.

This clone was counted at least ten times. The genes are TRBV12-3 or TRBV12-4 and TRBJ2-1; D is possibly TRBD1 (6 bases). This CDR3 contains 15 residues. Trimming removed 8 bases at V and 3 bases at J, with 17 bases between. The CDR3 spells CASGSSDRLYNEQFF. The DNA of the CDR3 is TGTGCCAGCGGTTCGTCCGACAGGCTCTACAATGAGCAGTTCTTC.

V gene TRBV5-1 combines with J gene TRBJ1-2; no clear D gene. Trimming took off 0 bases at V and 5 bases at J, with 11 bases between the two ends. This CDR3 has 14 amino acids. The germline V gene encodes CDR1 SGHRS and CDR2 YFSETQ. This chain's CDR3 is CASSLGRTVYGYTF. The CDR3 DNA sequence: TGCGCCAGCAGCTTGGGCAGAACTGTTTATGGCTACACCTTC.

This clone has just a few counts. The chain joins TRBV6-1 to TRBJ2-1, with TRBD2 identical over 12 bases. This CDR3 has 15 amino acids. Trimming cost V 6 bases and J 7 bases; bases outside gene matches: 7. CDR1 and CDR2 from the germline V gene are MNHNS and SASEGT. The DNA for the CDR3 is TGTGCCAGCAGCCCTTCTAGCGGGAGGGGGAATGAGCAGTTCTTC. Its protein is CASSPSSGRGNEQFF.

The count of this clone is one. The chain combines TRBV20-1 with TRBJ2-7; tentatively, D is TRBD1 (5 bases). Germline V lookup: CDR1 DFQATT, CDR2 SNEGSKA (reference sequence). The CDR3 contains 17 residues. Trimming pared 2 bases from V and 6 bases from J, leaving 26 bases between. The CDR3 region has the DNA TGCAGTGCTAGACCAATCCCCCTTGAACAGGTGGGTCTCGAGCAGTACTTC. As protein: CSARPIPLEQVGLEQYF.

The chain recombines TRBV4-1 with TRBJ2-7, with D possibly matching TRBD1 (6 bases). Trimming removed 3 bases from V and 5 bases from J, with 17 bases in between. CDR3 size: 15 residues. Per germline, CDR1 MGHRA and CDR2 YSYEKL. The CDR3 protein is CASSQVGTRRHEQYF. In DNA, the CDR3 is TGCGCCAGCAGCCAGGTGGGGACAAGGAGACACGAGCAGTACTTC.

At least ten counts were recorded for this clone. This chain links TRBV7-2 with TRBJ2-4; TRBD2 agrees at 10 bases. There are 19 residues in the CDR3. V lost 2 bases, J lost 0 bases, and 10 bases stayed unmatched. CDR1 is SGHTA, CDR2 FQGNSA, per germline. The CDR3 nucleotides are TGTGCCAGCAGCTTAAGCGGGAGGGCCGGCGTCCAAGCCAAAAACATTCAGTACTTC. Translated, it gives CASSLSGRAGVQAKNIQYF.

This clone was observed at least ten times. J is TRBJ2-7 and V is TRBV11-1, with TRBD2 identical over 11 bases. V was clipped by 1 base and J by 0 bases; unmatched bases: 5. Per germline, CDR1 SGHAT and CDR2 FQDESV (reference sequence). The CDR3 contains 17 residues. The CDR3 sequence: CASSLGGTSGVSYEQYF. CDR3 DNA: TGTGCCAGCAGCTTAGGGGGGACTAGCGGAGTCTCCTACGAGCAGTACTTC.

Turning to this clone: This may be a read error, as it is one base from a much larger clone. The CDR3 is CASSTGTAQGNTIYF. CDR3 sequence (DNA): TGTGCCAGCTCAACGGGGACGGCCCAGGGAAACACCATATATTTT. The chain has TRBV18 and TRBJ1-3; tentative D call: TRBD1 (5 bases). Trimming pared 5 bases from V and 4 bases from J, leaving 15 bases between. Germline values: CDR1 KGHSH, CDR2 LQKENI. This CDR3 comprises 15 residues.

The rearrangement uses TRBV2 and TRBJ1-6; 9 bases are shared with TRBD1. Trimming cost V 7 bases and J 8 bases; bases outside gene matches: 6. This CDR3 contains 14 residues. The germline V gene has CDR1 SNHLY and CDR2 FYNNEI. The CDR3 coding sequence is TGTGCCAGCATTAACAGGGGGCTGGATTCACCCCTCCACTTT. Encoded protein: CASINRGLDSPLHF.